This TCR beta chain was recorded in a study of identifying expanded T cells in peripheral blood. The study, taken as a whole, reports: Technical replicates showed around 1.2 changed clones; roughly two weeks roughly 16; four weeks 19.

CDR1 and CDR2 from the germline V gene are SGHTA and FQGNSA. V was pared by 5 bases and J by 5 bases, with 15 bases between. This CDR3 has 14 amino acids. Assay used: immunoSEQ multiplex PCR; TCRdb lists only in-frame clones, some missing. In the table there are around 130,000 clones, 70% to 90% of which are singletons. In regard to this clone: The target antigen is unknown.

The sequencing sample was made of blood. This TCR was sampled from a person aged 18-70 years in good health. V gene TRBV7-2 combines with J gene TRBJ2-5, with D unresolved. The CDR3 protein is CASSNLGSFETQYF. CDR3 nucleotides: TGTGCCAGCAGCAACCTAGGAAGTTTCGAGACCCAGTACTTC.